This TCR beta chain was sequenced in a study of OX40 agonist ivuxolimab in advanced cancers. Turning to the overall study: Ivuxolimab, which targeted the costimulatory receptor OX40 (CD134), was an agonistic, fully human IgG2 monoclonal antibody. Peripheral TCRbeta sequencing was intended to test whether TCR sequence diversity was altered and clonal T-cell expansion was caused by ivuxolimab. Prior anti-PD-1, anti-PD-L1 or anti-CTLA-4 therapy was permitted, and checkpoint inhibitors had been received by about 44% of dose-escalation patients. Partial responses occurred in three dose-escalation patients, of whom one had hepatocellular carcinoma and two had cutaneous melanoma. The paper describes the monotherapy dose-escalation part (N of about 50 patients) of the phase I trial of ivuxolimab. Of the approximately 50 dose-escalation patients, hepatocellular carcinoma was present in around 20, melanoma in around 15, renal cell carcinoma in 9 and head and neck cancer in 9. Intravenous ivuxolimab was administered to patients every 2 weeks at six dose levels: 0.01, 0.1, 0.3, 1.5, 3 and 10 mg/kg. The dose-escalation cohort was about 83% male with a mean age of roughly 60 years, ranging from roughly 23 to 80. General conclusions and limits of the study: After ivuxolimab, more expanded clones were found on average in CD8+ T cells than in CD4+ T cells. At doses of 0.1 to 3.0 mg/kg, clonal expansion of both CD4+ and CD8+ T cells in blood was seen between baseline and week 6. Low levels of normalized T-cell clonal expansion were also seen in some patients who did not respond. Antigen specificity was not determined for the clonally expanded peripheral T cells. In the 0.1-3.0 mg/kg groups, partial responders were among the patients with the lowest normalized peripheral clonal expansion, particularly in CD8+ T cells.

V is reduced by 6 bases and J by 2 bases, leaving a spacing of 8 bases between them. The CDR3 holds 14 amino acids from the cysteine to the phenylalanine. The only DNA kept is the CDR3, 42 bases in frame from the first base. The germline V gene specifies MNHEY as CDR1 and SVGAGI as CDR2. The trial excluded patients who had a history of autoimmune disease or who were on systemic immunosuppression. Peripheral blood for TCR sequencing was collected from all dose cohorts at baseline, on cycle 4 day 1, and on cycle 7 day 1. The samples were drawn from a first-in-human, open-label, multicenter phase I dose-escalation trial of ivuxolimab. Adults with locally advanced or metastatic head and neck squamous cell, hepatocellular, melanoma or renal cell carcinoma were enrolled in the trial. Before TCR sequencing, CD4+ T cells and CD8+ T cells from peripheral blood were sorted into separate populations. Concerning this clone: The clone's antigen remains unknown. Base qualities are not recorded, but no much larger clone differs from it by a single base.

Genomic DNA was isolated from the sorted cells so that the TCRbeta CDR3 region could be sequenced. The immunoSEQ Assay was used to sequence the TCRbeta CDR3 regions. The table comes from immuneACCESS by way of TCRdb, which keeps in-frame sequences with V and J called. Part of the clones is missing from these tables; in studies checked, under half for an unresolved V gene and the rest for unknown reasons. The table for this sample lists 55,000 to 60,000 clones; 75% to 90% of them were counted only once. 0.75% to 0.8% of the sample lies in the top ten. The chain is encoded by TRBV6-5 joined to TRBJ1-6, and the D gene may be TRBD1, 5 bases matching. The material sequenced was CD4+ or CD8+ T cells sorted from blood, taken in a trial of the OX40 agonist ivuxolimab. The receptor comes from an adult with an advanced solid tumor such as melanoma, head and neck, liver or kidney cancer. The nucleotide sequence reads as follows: TGTGCCAGCAGGGGGGGTCCCTATAATTCACCCCTCCACTTT. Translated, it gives CASRGGPYNSPLHF.